The clone carrying this T cell receptor beta chain was recorded many times. The antigen remains unidentified. Germline V gives CDR1 SGHTA, CDR2 FQGNSA. This CDR3 region has 15 residues. The V end lost 5 bases, the J end lost 0 bases, and 12 bases lay between the germline ends. These data belong to a study of T cell repertoires in cytomegalovirus infection. Study as a whole: Public TCR beta signature analysis indicated the presence of both CMV infection and matching HLA type. The study, taken as a whole, reports: Within the response measured ex vivo, HLA-C-restricted CMV-specific TCR beta clonotypes were dominant. Individuals carrying CMV plus the relevant HLA were identified by cumulative frequency of public TCR beta families.

TCRdb re-derived calls from the reads in MiXCR, one entry per CDR3 protein. Found here are 110,000 to 150,000 distinct CDR3 sequences, 6.5% of them singletons; the top ten hold 18%. The V and J genes are TRBV7-2 and TRBJ2-3; TRBD1 might be the D (5 bases). The TCR originated in a human donor in good health (CMV status not recorded). Some clones in this sample may be carry-over from other donors' samples. The sample was PBMCs. The CDR3 spells CASSATGISTDTQYF. CDR3 nucleotide sequence: TGTGCCAGCAGCGCCACAGGTATTAGCACAGATACGCAGTATTTT.